This record covers a single T cell receptor (beta chain). Its antigen remains unidentified. No much larger clone exists at a distance of one base, and base qualities are not known. The immunoSEQ Assay, a bias-controlled multiplex PCR, was used to amplify TCRbeta CDR3 regions from genomic DNA. In the source study's methods: Nucleated cell counts per sample were estimated from amplification of reference gene primers within the assay. Sequence reads were collapsed and filtered to measure the absolute abundance of every unique TCRbeta CDR3 rearrangement. For each sample, productive Simpson clonality was calculated as the square root of Simpson's diversity index across productive rearrangements. TCRdb stores this immuneACCESS table with in-frame sequences only. Part of the clones is absent; in the studies checked, under half of the shortfall reflects unresolved V genes, and no reason is known for the rest. D and trimming come from the DNA, and the V and J calls and clone size come from that table. The sample table lists 180,000 or so clones, more than 65% of them with a count of one. Approximately 11% of the sample comes from the top ten.

The data were taken from a study of blood T cell repertoires in COVID-19 (dated by TCRdb to 2020 to 2021). Describing the broader study: The collaborator samples originated in the United States, Italy and Spain and spanned the acute and convalescent phases of COVID-19. The prospective study material was composed of cDNA or gDNA derived from T cells, B-cell-depleted T cells, or PBMCs. The samples were drawn from two sources: the first 160 participants of the ongoing ImmuneRACE study, and 1,200 or so subjects contributed by 6 global collaborators. A de-identified subject ID, COVID-19 status, age in years and sex were almost always included in the sample metadata. The repertoires were released in a freely available public database meant as a resource for research on the immune response to SARS-CoV-2. Deeply sampled blood TCRbeta repertoires from subjects exposed to, actively infected with, or recovered from COVID-19 were included in the dataset. Where available, HLA class I and class II types were obtained from metadata supplied by the sample provider rather than from assay-based typing.

Participants in the prospective study were aged roughly 18 to 95 years, lived in more than 20 United States geographic areas, and enrolled through a virtual design. To assign participants to cohorts, the prospective study relied on clinical history that participants themselves reported in a screening survey and a study questionnaire. ImmuneRACE Cohort 3 recovered participants were defined by two consecutive negative NP/OP PCR tests, healthcare professional clearance, or symptom resolution. In the prospective study, whole blood, serum and a nasopharyngeal or oropharyngeal swab were collected from each participant by mobile phlebotomists. Additional blood draws and questionnaires over an approximately two-month period could optionally be provided by prospective study participants. Before DNA extraction, blood samples from the prospective study were shipped at room temperature or frozen. The CDR3 measures 14 amino acids from cysteine to phenylalanine. The sequence is cut down to CDR3 DNA, 42 bases in frame from base 1. From the germline V gene, CDR1 is SGHDT and CDR2 is YYEEEE. The V and J ends are trimmed by 2 bases and 1 base, leaving 7 bases between them.

Points the paper makes about the study in general: Clinical and demographic metadata were provided uncurated, with the amount varying by source and participant.

This TCR derives from a man in his forties or fifties who had recovered from COVID-19. The V gene is TRBV5-6 and the J gene is TRBJ2-1; TRBD2 is a weak D gene call, 5 bases matching. Sequenced material: PBMCs or T cells enriched from blood (not recorded which). The encoded CDR3 is CASSFPGSYNEQFF. The bases read TGTGCCAGCAGCTTTCCGGGGTCCTACAATGAGCAGTTCTTC.